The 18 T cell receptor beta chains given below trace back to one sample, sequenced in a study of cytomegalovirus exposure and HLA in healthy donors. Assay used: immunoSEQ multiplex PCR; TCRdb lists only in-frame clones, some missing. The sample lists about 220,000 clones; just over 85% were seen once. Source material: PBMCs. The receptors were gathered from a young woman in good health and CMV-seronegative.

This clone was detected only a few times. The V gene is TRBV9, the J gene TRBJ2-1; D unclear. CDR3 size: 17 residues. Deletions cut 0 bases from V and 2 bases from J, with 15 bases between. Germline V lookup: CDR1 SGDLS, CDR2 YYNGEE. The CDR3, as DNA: TGTGCCAGCAGCGTAGTGGGCAACTCCCTTGCCTACAATGAGCAGTTCTTC. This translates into CASSVVGNSLAYNEQFF.

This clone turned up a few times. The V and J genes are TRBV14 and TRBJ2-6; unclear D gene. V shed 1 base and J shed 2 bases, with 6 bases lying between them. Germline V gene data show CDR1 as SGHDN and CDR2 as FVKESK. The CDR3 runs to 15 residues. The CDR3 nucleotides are TGTGCCAGCAGCCAAGGGGCAGCTGGGGCCAACGTCCTGACTTTC. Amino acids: CASSQGAAGANVLTF.

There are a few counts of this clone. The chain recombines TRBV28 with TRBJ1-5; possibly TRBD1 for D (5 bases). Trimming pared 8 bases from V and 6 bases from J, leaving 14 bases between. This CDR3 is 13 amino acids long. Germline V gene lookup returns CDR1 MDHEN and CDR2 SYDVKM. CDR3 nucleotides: TGTGCCAGCGGACAAACGGCTGCTCAGCCCCAGCATTTT. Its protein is CASGQTAAQPQHF.

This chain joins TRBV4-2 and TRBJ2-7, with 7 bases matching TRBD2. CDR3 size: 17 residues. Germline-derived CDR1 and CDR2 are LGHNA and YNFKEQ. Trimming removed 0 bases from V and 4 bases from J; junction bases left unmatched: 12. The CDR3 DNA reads TGTGCCAGCAGCCAAGATCAGGGTGGGGCTAGCGGTTACGAGCAGTACTTC. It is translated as CASSQDQGGASGYEQYF.

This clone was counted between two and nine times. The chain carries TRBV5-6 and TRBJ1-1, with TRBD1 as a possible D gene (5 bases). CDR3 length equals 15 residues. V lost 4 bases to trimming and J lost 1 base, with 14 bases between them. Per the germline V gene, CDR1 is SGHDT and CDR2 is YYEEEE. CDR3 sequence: CASSPEWGENTEAFF. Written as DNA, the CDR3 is TGTGCCAGCAGCCCCGAATGGGGCGAGAACACTGAAGCTTTCTTT.

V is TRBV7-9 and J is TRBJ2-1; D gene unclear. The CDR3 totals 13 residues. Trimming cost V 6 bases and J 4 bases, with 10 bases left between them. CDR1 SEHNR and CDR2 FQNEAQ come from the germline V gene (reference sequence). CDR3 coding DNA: TGTGCCAGCAGTTCTCCTCCTTACAATGAGCAGTTCTTC. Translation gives CASSSPPYNEQFF.

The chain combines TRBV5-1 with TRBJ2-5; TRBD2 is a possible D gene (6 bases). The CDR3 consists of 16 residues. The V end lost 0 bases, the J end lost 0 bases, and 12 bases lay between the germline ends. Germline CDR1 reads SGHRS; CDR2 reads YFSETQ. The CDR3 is CASSLGGVRYQETQYF. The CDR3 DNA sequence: TGCGCCAGCAGCTTGGGGGGGGTGAGGTACCAAGAGACCCAGTACTTC.

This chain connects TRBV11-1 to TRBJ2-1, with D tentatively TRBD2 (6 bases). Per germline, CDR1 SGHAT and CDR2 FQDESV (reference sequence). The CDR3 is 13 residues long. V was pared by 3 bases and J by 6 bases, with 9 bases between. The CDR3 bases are TGTGCCAGCAGCTTCCAGGGACTCAATGAGCAGTTCTTC. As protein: CASSFQGLNEQFF.

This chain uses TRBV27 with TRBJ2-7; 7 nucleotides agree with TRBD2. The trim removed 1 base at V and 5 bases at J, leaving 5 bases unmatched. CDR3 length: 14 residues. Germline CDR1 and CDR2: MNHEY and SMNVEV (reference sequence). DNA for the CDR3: TGTGCCAGCAGTTTATACGGGAGGAACGACGAGCAGTACTTC. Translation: CASSLYGRNDEQYF.

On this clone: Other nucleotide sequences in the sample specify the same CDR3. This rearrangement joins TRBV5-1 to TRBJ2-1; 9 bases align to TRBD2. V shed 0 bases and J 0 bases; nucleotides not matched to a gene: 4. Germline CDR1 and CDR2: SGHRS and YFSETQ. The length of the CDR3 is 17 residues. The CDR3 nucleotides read TGCGCCAGCAGCTTGGGTCTAGCGGGGAGCTCCTACAATGAGCAGTTCTTC. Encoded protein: CASSLGLAGSSYNEQFF.

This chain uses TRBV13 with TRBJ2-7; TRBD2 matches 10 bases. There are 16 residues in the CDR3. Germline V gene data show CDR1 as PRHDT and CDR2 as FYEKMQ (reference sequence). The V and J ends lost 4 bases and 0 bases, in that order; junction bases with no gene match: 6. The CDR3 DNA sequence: TGTGCCAGCAGCTCCCGGACTAGCGGCCCCTCCTACGAGCAGTACTTC. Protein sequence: CASSSRTSGPSYEQYF.

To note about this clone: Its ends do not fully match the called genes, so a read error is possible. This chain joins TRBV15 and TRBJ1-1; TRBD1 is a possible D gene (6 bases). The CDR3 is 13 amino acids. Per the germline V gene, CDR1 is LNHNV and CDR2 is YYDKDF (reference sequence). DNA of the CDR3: TGTGCCACCAGCGCCGGACAGAACGCTGAAGCTTTCTTT. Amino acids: CATSAGQNAEAFF. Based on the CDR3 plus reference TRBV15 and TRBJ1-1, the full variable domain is DAMVIQNPRYQVTQFGKPVTLSCSQTLNHNVMYWYQQKSSQAPKLLFHYYDKDFNNEADTPDNFQSRRPNTSFCFLDIRSPGLGDTAMYLCATSAGQNAEAFFGQGTRLTVV.

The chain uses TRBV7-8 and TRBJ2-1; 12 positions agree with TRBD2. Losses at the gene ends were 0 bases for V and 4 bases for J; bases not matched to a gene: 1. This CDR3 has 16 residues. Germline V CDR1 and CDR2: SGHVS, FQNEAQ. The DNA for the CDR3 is TGTGCCAGCAGCTTAGCCGGGACTAGCGGGTACAATGAGCAGTTCTTC. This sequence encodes CASSLAGTSGYNEQFF.

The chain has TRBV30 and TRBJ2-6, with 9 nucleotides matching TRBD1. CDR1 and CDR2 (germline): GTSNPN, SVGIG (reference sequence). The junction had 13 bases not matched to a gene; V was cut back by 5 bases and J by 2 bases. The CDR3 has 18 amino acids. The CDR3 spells CAWASGTGSWTGANVLTF. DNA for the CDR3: TGTGCCTGGGCCTCCGGGACAGGGAGTTGGACTGGGGCCAACGTCCTGACTTTC.

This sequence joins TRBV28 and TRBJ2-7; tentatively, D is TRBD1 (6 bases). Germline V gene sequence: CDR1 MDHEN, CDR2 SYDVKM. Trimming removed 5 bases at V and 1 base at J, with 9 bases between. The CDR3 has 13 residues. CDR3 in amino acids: CASSGGRSYEQYF. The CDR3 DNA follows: TGTGCCAGCAGTGGGGGCAGGTCCTACGAGCAGTACTTC.

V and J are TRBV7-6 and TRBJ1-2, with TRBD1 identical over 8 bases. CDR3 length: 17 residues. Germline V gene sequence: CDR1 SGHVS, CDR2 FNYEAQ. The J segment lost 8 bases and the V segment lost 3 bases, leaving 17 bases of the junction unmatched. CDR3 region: CASSLGSLSTGEGGYTF. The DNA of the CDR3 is TGTGCCAGCAGCTTGGGGTCCTTGTCGACAGGGGAAGGAGGCTACACCTTC.

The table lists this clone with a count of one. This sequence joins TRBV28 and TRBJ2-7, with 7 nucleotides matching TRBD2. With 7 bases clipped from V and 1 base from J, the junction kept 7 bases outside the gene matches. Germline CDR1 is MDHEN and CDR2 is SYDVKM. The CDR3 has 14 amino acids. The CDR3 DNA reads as TGTGCCAGCAACAAAGCGGGACGGTCCTACGAGCAGTACTTC. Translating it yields CASNKAGRSYEQYF.

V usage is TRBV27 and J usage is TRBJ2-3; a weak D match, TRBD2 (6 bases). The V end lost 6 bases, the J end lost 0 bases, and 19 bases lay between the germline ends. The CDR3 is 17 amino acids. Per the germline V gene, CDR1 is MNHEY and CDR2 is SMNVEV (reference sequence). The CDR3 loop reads CASSSWLYSGSTDTQYF. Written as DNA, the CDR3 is TGTGCCAGCAGCAGTTGGCTATATAGCGGCAGCACAGATACGCAGTATTTT.